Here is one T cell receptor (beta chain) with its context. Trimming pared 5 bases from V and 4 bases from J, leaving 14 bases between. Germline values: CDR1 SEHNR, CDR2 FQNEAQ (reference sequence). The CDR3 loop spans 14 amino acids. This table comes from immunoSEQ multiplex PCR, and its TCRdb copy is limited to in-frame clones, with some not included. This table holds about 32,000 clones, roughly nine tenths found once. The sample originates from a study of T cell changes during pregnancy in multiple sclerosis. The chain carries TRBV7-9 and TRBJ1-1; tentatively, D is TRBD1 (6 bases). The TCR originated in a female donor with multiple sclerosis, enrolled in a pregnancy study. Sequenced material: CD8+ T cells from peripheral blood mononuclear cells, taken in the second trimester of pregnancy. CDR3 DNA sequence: TGTGCCAGCAGCCCAAAACAGGGAACCACTGAAGCTTTCTTT. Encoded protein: CASSPKQGTTEAFF.